The clone carrying this TCR beta chain appeared once. Trimming shortened V by 5 bases and J by 6 bases, and 18 bases separated the two germline ends. Germline CDR1 SGHRS, CDR2 YFSETQ. The CDR3 covers 14 residues. The data were taken from a study of shared clonotypes between healthy human individuals. TCRdb's table, derived via immunoSEQ multiplex PCR, lists solely in-frame clones and lacks some. This sample has about 2,500,000 clones; about 92% occur once, and the top ten carry 0.13% to 0.15%. The rearrangement joins TRBV5-1 to TRBJ2-7; possibly TRBD1 for D (5 bases). The sequence derives from a man younger than 35 in good health. Sequencing used naive CD4+ T cells sorted from blood. Subset: CD45RA+ positively selected. The CDR3 here is CASSKTDTLSEQYF. CDR3 DNA sequence: TGCGCCAGCAGTAAAACGGACACCCTCAGCGAGCAGTACTTC.